The present entry profiles one T cell receptor (beta chain) with its context. The record originates from a study of PD-1 blockade in classical Hodgkin lymphoma. Assay: immunoSEQ multiplex PCR; the TCRdb copy retains only in-frame clones and omits some. The data show about 110,000 clones, about nine tenths seen once. Relapse was seen in all patients after autologous stem cell transplantation, and brentuximab vedotin exposure was variable. The sequenced sample was peripheral blood mononuclear cells (PBMCs), obtained before the second cycle of nivolumab. This TCR was recovered from a human donor with classical Hodgkin lymphoma.

CDR3: CASSSDRNEQFF. Here the CDR3 DNA reads TGTGCCAGCAGTTCGGACCGCAATGAGCAGTTCTTC. The chain is built from TRBV6-5 and TRBJ2-1; D not resolved. V was clipped by 4 bases and J by 6 bases, with 7 bases between them. Germline-derived CDR1 and CDR2 are MNHEY and SVGAGI. This CDR3 is 12 amino acids long.